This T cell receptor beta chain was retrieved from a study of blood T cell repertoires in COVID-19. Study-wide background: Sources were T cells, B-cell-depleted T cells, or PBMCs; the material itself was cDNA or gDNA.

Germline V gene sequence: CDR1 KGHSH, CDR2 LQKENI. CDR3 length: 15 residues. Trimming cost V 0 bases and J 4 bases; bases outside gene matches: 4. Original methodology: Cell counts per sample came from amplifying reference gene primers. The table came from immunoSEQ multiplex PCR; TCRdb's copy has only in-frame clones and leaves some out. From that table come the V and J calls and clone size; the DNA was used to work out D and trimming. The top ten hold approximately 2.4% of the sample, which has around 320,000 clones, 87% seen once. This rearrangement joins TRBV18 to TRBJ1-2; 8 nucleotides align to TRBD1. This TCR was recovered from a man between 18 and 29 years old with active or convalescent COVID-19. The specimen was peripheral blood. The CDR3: CASSPPGQGPYGYTF. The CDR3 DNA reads TGTGCCAGCTCACCACCCGGACAGGGCCCCTATGGCTACACCTTC.